The 23 T cell receptor beta chains in this list originate from one sample, sequenced in a study of T cell responses to AZD1222 COVID-19 vaccine. Data came from immunoSEQ multiplex PCR; TCRdb stores just in-frame clones and leaves some out. The data hold under 95,000 clones, with 88% observed a single time. Sample: peripheral blood, taken 28 days after the second AZD1222 dose. Every receptor here comes from an adult who received the AZD1222 COVID-19 vaccine.

J is TRBJ2-5 and V is TRBV5-1; TRBD2 aligns across 12 bases. CDR1 is SGHRS, CDR2 YFSETQ, per germline. The junction had 9 bases not matched to a gene; V was cut back by 1 base and J by 5 bases. This CDR3 is built from 17 residues. CDR3 amino acids: CASSLRPTSGSGETQYF. The CDR3 nucleotides are TGCGCCAGCAGCTTGCGCCCGACTAGCGGGAGTGGTGAGACCCAGTACTTC. The complete variable domain, with remaining parts taken from reference TRBV5-1 and TRBJ2-5, reads KAGVTQTPRYLIKTRGQQVTLSCSPISGHRSVSWYQQTPGQGLQFLFEYFSETQRNKGNFPGRFSGRQFSNSRSEMNVSTLELGDSALYLCASSLRPTSGSGETQYFGPGTRLLVL.

This clone was observed once. The chain links TRBV7-6 to TRBJ1-5, with 9 positions matching TRBD1. Germline CDR1 is SGHVS and CDR2 is FNYEAQ. The CDR3 has 16 amino acids. V dropped 5 bases and J dropped 3; count of bases not matched to a gene: 8. The CDR3 DNA is TGTGCCAGCAGCAACACCAGGGACAGGGACAATCAGCCCCAGCATTTT. This sequence encodes CASSNTRDRDNQPQHF. Full variable domain (missing parts from reference TRBV7-6 and TRBJ1-5): GAGVSQSPRYKVTKRGQDVALRCDPISGHVSLYWYRQALGQGPEFLTYFNYEAQQDKSGLPNDRFSAERPEGSISTLTIQRTEQRDSAMYRCASSNTRDRDNQPQHFGDGTRLSIL.

The chain carries TRBV4-3 and TRBJ2-1, with TRBD2 identical over 10 bases. Germline V gene data show CDR1 as LGHNA and CDR2 as YSLEER. V was clipped by 1 base and J by 3 bases; unmatched bases: 3. The CDR3 totals 16 residues. CDR3 sequence reads: CASSQGVAGGYNEQFF. Here the CDR3 DNA reads TGCGCCAGCAGCCAAGGAGTAGCGGGAGGCTACAATGAGCAGTTCTTC.

This chain connects TRBV3-1 (or the pseudogene TRBV3-2) to TRBJ2-7, with TRBD2 matching over 10 bases. J gave up 5 bases and V 3 bases, and 10 bases lay outside the gene matches. Germline CDR1 is LGHDT and CDR2 is YNNKEL (reference sequence). The CDR3 runs to 16 residues. DNA for the CDR3: TGTGCCAGCAGCCACAGAAAAGCGGGAGGGCCGAACGAGCAGTACTTC. Protein: CASSHRKAGGPNEQYF.

The chain combines TRBV20-1 with TRBJ1-5; 10 bases align to TRBD1. This CDR3 region has 18 residues. Per the germline V gene, CDR1 is DFQATT and CDR2 is SNEGSKA (reference sequence). V gave up 3 bases and J gave up 0 bases; unmatched junction bases: 11. The DNA for the CDR3 is TGCAGTGCTAGTAGGCGGACAGGGGGAACTCATAGCAATCAGCCCCAGCATTTT. Translating it yields CSASRRTGGTHSNQPQHF.

The chain uses TRBV6-5 and TRBJ1-6; D gene uncertain. Germline V gives CDR1 MNHEY, CDR2 SVGAGI. V was pared by 8 bases and J by 7 bases, with 15 bases between. The CDR3 spans 14 residues. CDR3 nucleotide sequence: TGTGCCAGCTCACGAGCCTCAGGAAATTCACCCCTCCACTTT. This translates into CASSRASGNSPLHF.

The rearrangement uses TRBV6-5 and TRBJ2-1, with D possibly being TRBD2 (6 bases). This CDR3 comprises 15 residues. The germline V gene has CDR1 MNHEY and CDR2 SVGAGI. Between the trimmed V and J ends, which lost 0 bases and 0 bases, there was a span of 6 bases. The CDR3 DNA reads TGTGCCAGCAGTTACTCGACTAGCTCCTACAATGAGCAGTTCTTC. This codes for CASSYSTSSYNEQFF.

The chain combines TRBV5-5 with TRBJ2-7; 9 bases agree with TRBD1. The germline V gene encodes CDR1 SGHKS and CDR2 YYEKEE (reference sequence). Trimming at V came to 1 base and at J to 5 bases, leaving 7 bases not matched to a gene. The CDR3 sequence is 15 residues long. The CDR3 is CASSLIRDRAHEQYF. CDR3 nucleotides: TGTGCCAGCAGCTTGATTCGGGACAGGGCCCACGAGCAGTACTTC.

The rearrangement joins TRBV18 to TRBJ1-3, with 7 bases identical to TRBD1. V lost 0 bases, J lost 0 bases, and 5 bases stayed unmatched. CDR1 and CDR2 from the germline V gene are KGHSH and LQKENI. The CDR3 consists of 17 residues. Written as DNA, the CDR3 is TGTGCCAGCTCACCACCGAACAGGGGTGCCTCTGGAAACACCATATATTTT. Its protein is CASSPPNRGASGNTIYF.

The chain couples TRBV6-6 to TRBJ2-1; 8 positions match TRBD1. V lost 4 bases, J lost 5 bases, and 4 bases stayed unmatched. Germline assignment: CDR1 MNHNY and CDR2 SVGAGI (reference sequence). CDR3 length equals 14 residues. CDR3: CASSSGQGNNEQFF. The CDR3 DNA reads as TGTGCCAGCAGTTCCGGACAGGGTAACAATGAGCAGTTCTTC.

The V and J genes are TRBV3-1 (or the pseudogene TRBV3-2) and TRBJ1-5, with a weak D call TRBD1 (5 bases). Germline V gives CDR1 LGHDT, CDR2 YNNKEL (reference sequence). The CDR3 extends over 14 amino acids. Trimming removed 4 bases from V and 9 bases from J, with 16 bases in between. This CDR3 is CASSLRTGRGPQHF. For the CDR3, the DNA is TGTGCCAGCAGCCTCAGGACGGGACGCGGGCCCCAGCATTTT.

This chain connects TRBV7-3 to TRBJ2-7, with 7 bases identical to TRBD2. Germline assignment: CDR1 SGHTA and CDR2 FQGTGA. The CDR3 is 15 amino acids. For the CDR3, the DNA is TGTGCGTCGACTAGCTGGAGCAGGAGCTCCTACGAGCAGTACTTC. Its translation is CASTSWSRSSYEQYF. The full variable domain, completed using reference TRBV7-3 and TRBJ2-7, is GAGVSQTPSNKVTEKGKYVELRCDPISGHTALYWYRQSLGQGPEFLIYFQGTGAADDSGLPNDRFFAVRPEGSVSTLKIQRTERGDSAVYLCASTSWSRSSYEQYFGPGTRLTVT.

The V call is TRBV7-2, the J call TRBJ1-1; D is unclear. The CDR3 length is 17 residues. Germline V CDR1 and CDR2: SGHTA, FQGNSA. V was pared by 5 bases and J by 1 base, with 20 bases between. CDR3 residues: CASSMDPRRGPNTEAFF. The CDR3 DNA follows: TGTGCCAGCAGCATGGACCCCCGGAGAGGGCCGAACACTGAAGCTTTCTTT. The full variable domain, in which reference TRBV7-2 and TRBJ1-1 provide the parts outside the CDR3, is GAGVSQSPSNKVTEKGKDVELRCDPISGHTALYWYRQSLGQGLEFLIYFQGNSAPDKSGLPSDRFSAERTGGSVSTLTIQRTQQEDSAVYLCASSMDPRRGPNTEAFFGQGTRLTVV.

V usage is TRBV6-6 and J usage is TRBJ1-1; maybe TRBD1 (5 bases). The V gene lost 2 bases and the J gene lost 3 bases, with 10 bases spanning the gap. The CDR3 is 14 amino acids. In germline, CDR1 is MNHNY, CDR2 SVGAGI (reference sequence). CDR3 nucleotides: TGTGCCAGCAGTTACCTTAAGACAGACACTGAAGCTTTCTTT. Translation gives CASSYLKTDTEAFF.

The chain has TRBV15 and TRBJ2-1, with 8 nucleotides matching TRBD2. Germline values: CDR1 LNHNV, CDR2 YYDKDF (reference sequence). The CDR3 contains 18 residues. The J segment lost 1 base and the V segment lost 7 bases, leaving 15 bases of the junction unmatched. In nucleotides, the CDR3 is TGTGCCACCAAAAAAGATCTAGGAGCGGGAGTGTCCTACAATGAGCAGTTCTTC. Protein sequence: CATKKDLGAGVSYNEQFF. Full variable domain (remainder filled in from reference TRBV15 and TRBJ2-1): DAMVIQNPRYQVTQFGKPVTLSCSQTLNHNVMYWYQQKSSQAPKLLFHYYDKDFNNEADTPDNFQSRRPNTSFCFLDIRSPGLGDTAMYLCATKKDLGAGVSYNEQFFGPGTRLTVL.

This clone showed up just a few times. This sequence joins TRBV9 and TRBJ1-3; the D is unclear. The V gene lost 4 bases and the J gene lost 2 bases, with 7 bases spanning the gap. CDR1 and CDR2 (germline): SGDLS, YYNGEE. This CDR3 comprises 13 residues. For the CDR3, the DNA is TGTGCCAGCAGCCCAAGGGCTGGAAACACCATATATTTT. Translating gives CASSPRAGNTIYF.

The J gene is TRBJ1-2, the V gene TRBV3-1 (or the pseudogene TRBV3-2), with TRBD1 identical over 10 bases. This CDR3 has 14 residues. V dropped 5 bases and J dropped 5; count of bases not matched to a gene: 5. The germline V gene has CDR1 LGHDT and CDR2 YNNKEL (reference sequence). The CDR3 loop reads CASSVPGQGYGYTF. CDR3 DNA: TGTGCCAGCAGCGTTCCGGGACAGGGGTATGGCTACACCTTC.

The chain couples TRBV6-1 to TRBJ1-1; D not certain. Trimming removed 3 bases at V and 6 bases at J, with 23 bases between. Germline values: CDR1 MNHNS, CDR2 SASEGT. The CDR3 length is 17 residues. The CDR3 spells CASSESTLTWVVSEAFF. CDR3 coding DNA: TGTGCCAGCAGTGAGAGTACACTAACATGGGTTGTATCTGAAGCTTTCTTT.

V usage is TRBV18 and J usage is TRBJ2-6; no clear D. The CDR3 covers 14 residues. The germline V and J ends were trimmed by 4 bases and 0 bases, with 4 bases remaining between them. Germline CDR1 is KGHSH and CDR2 is LQKENI. The CDR3 DNA reads TGTGCCAGCTCACACAGCTCTGGGGCCAACGTCCTGACTTTC. It yields the protein CASSHSSGANVLTF.

This chain joins TRBV23-1 and TRBJ2-5; TRBD1 agrees at 9 bases. TRBV23-1 is classed as an ORF, of uncertain function. J gave up 5 bases and V 4 bases, and 8 bases lay outside the gene matches. The CDR3 consists of 15 residues. CDR3 in amino acids: CASSLGTGKLETQYF. CDR3 bases: TGCGCCAGCAGTCTGGGGACAGGGAAGTTGGAGACCCAGTACTTC.

CDR3 nucleotides: TGCGCCAGCAGCCGCTCGACAGGGACTGGAAACACCATATATTTT. It translates to CASSRSTGTGNTIYF. J is TRBJ1-3 and V is TRBV4-3; TRBD1 matches at 7 bases. Germline V gene sequence: CDR1 LGHNA, CDR2 YSLEER. This CDR3 region has 15 residues. The ends lost 4 bases at V and 2 bases at J; junction bases unmatched: 5.

The genes are TRBV11-3 and TRBJ2-2; D unclear. Trimming cost V 3 bases and J 3 bases, with 8 bases left between them. The germline gives CDR1 SGHNT, CDR2 YENEEA. This CDR3 has 14 residues. CDR3 DNA sequence: TGTGCCAGCAGCTTGTCGCTCTACACCGGGGAGCTGTTTTTT. It encodes CASSLSLYTGELFF.

About this clone itself: Additional DNA sequences in this sample encode the identical CDR3. The CDR3 DNA is TGCGCCAGCAGCCGGACAGGGGGCAACGATGAGCAGTTCTTC. Translating it yields CASSRTGGNDEQFF. The rearrangement links TRBV5-1 to TRBJ2-1; 11 bases fit TRBD1. V lost 4 bases, J lost 8 bases, and 5 bases stayed unmatched. CDR1 is SGHRS and CDR2 is YFSETQ in the germline V gene. The CDR3 is made up of 14 amino acids. Looking up the rest from reference TRBV5-1 and TRBJ2-1 gives the full variable domain: KAGVTQTPRYLIKTRGQQVTLSCSPISGHRSVSWYQQTPGQGLQFLFEYFSETQRNKGNFPGRFSGRQFSNSRSEMNVSTLELGDSALYLCASSRTGGNDEQFFGPGTRLTVL.